The clone carrying this T cell receptor beta chain was picked up many times. Its antigen is not known. Per the germline V gene, CDR1 is DFQATT and CDR2 is SNEGSKA (reference sequence). There are 14 residues in the CDR3. Trimming cost V 2 bases and J 1 base, with 11 bases left between them. These data originate in a study of T cells in Graves' hyperthyroidism and ophthalmopathy. Regions amplified from RNA transcripts were the TCR beta CDR3 regions. The HTBI set primed first-round TCR CDR3 RT-PCR. Each CDR3 protein gets one entry after TCRdb re-called the multiplex PCR reads with MiXCR. The sample carries about 460,000 distinct CDR3 sequences, around a fifth recorded once. Study-level points and caveats: Median prediction lead before ophthalmopathy onset was around 6.9 months with the model.

This TCR was recovered from a woman in her 70s with Graves' ophthalmopathy. Sequencing input: blood. This sequence joins TRBV20-1 and TRBJ1-1; D uncertain. CDR3 in DNA: TGCAGTGCTAGACAACAAGGAACGAACACTGAAGCTTTCTTT. This sequence encodes CSARQQGTNTEAFF.